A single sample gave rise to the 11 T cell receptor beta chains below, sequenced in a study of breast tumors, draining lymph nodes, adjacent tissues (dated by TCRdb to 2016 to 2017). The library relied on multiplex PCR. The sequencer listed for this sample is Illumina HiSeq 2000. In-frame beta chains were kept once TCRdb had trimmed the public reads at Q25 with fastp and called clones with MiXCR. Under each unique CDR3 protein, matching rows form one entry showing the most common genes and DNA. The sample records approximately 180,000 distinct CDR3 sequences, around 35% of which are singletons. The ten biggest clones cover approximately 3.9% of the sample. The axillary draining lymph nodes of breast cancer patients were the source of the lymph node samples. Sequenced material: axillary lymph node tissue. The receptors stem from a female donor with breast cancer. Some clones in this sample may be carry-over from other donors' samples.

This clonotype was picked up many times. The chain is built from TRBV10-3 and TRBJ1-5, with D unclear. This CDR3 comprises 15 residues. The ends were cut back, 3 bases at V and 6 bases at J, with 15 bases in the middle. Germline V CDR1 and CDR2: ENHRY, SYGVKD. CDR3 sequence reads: CAISDESAVGQPQHF. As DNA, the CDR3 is TGTGCCATCAGTGATGAGTCGGCGGTTGGTCAGCCCCAGCATTTT.

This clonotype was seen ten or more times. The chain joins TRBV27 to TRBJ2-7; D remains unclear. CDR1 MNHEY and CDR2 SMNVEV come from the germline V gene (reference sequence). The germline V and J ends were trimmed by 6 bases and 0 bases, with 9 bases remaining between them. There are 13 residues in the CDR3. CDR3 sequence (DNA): TGTGCCAGCAGCTCCTCGCTCTCCTACGAGCAGTACTTC. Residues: CASSSSLSYEQYF.

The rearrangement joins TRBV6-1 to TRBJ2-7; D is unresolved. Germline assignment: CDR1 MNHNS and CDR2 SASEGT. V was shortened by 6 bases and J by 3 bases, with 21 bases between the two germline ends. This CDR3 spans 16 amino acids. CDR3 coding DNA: TGTGCCAGCAGGCCCTTGAGGCTCACTGTTATCTACGAGCAGTACTTC. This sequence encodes CASRPLRLTVIYEQYF.

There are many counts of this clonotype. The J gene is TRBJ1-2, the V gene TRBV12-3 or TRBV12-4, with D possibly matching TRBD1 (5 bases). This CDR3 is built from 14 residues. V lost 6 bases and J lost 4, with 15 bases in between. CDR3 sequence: CASSTAGIIYGYTF. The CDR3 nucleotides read TGTGCCAGCAGCACAGCAGGGATTATCTATGGCTACACCTTC.

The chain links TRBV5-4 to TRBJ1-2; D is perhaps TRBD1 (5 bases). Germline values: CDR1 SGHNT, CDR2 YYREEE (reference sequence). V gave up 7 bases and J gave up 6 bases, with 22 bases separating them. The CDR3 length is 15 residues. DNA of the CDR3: TGTGCCAGCGCCGTAGGCACCGGGGCGGGAGATGGCTACACCTTC. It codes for CASAVGTGAGDGYTF.

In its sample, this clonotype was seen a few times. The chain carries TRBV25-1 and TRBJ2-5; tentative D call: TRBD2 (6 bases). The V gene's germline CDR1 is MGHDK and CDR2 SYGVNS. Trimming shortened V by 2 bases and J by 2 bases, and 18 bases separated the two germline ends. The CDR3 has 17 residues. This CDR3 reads CASSEKGSGPLQETQYF. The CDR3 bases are TGTGCCAGCAGTGAAAAGGGGAGCGGGCCGTTACAAGAGACCCAGTACTTC.

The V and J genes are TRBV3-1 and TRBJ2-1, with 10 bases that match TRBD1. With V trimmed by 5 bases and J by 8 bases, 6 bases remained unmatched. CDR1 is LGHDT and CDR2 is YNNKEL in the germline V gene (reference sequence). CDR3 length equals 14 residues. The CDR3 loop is CASSTGTGVDEQFF. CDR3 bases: TGTGCCAGCAGCACCGGGACAGGGGTGGATGAGCAGTTCTTC.

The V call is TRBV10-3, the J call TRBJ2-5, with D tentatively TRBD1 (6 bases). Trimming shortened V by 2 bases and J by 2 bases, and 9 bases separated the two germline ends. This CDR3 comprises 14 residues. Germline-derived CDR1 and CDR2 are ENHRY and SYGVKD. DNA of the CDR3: TGTGCCATCAGTGAGGACAGGACGCAAGAGACCCAGTACTTC. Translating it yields CAISEDRTQETQYF.

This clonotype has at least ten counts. CDR3 nucleotides: TGTGCCAGCAGCTTCAACAGGGGTGGCTACACCTTC. Protein: CASSFNRGGYTF. The chain couples TRBV5-6 to TRBJ1-2; 7 bases map to TRBD1. CDR3 length equals 12 residues. V was pared by 2 bases and J by 7 bases, with 2 bases of the junction left unmatched. Germline-derived CDR1 and CDR2 are SGHDT and YYEEEE.

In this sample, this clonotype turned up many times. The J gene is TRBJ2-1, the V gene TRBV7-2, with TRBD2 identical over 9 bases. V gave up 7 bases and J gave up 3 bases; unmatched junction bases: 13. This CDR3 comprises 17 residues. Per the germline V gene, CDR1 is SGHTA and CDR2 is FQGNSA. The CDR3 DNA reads TGTGCCAGCACCCCCTCACCGGGACTAGCCTTCTACAATGAGCAGTTCTTC. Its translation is CASTPSPGLAFYNEQFF.

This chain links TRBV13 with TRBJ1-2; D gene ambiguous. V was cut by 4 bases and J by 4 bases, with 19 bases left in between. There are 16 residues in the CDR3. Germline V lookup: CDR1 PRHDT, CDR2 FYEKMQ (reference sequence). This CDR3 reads CASSSSLAAPLYGYTF. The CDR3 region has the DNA TGTGCCAGCAGCTCGAGCCTGGCCGCCCCCCTCTATGGCTACACCTTC.